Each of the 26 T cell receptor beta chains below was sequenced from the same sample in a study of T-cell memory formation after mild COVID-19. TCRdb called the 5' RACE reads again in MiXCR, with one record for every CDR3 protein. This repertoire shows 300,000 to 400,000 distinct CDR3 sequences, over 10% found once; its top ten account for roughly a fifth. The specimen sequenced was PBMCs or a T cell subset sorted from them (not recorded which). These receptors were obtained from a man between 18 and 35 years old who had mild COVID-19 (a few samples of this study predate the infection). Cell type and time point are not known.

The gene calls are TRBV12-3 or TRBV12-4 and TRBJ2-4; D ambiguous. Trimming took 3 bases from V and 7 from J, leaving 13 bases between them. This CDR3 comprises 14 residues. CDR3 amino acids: CASSLLDIPNIQYF. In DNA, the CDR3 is TGTGCCAGCAGTTTGCTCGACATCCCCAACATTCAGTACTTC.

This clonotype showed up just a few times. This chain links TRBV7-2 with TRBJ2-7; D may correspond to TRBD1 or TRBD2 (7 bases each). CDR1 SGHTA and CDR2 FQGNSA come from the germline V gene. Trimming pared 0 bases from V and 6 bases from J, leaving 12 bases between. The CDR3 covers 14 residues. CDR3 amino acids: CASSLAFRGGEQYF. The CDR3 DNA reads TGTGCCAGCAGCTTAGCGTTCAGGGGGGGCGAGCAGTACTTC.

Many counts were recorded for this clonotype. The CDR3 protein is CASSPPGELFF. The CDR3, as DNA: TGTGCCAGCAGCCCTCCCGGGGAGCTGTTTTTT. V is TRBV12-3 or TRBV12-4 and J is TRBJ2-2; D is unresolved. The V end lost 6 bases, the J end lost 6 bases, and 5 bases lay between the germline ends. The CDR3 is 11 residues long.

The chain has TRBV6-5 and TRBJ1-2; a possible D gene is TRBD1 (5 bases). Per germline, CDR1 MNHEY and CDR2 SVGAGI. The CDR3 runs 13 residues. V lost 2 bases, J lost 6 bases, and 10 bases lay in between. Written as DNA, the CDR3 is TGTGCCAGCAGTTACGGAGGGGCTGATGGCTACACCTTC. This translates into CASSYGGADGYTF.

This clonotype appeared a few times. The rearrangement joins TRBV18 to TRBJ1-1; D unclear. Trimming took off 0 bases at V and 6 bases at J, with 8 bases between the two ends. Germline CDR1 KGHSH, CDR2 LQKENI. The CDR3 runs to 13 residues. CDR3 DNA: TGTGCCAGCTCACCACCGGGGAAAGCTGAAGCTTTCTTT. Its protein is CASSPPGKAEAFF.

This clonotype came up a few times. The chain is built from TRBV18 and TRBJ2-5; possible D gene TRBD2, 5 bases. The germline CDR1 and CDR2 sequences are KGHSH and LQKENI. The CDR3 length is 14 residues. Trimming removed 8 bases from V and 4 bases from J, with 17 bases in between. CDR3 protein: CASAFGEGGETQYF. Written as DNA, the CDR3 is TGTGCCAGCGCCTTCGGGGAAGGTGGAGAGACCCAGTACTTC.

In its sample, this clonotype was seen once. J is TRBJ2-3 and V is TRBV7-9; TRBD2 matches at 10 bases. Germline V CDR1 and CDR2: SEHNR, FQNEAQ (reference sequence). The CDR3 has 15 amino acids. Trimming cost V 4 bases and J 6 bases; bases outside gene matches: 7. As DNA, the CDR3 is TGTGCCAGCAGCTCTCTCCGGACTAGCGGCGATACGCAGTATTTT. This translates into CASSSLRTSGDTQYF.

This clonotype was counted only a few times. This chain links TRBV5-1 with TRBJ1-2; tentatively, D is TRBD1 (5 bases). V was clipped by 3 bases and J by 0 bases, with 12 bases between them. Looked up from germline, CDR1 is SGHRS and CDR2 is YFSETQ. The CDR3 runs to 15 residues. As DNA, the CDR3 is TGCGCCAGCAGCTGGAGGGACGGCGCTAACTATGGCTACACCTTC. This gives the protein CASSWRDGANYGYTF.

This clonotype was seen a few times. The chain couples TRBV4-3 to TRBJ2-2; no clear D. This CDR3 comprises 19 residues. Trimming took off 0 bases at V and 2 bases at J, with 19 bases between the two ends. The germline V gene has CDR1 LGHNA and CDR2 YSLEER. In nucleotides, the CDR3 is TGCGCCAGCAGCCAAGATACCCCCGTGGCTGCGGCCAACACCGGGGAGCTGTTTTTT. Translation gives CASSQDTPVAAANTGELFF.

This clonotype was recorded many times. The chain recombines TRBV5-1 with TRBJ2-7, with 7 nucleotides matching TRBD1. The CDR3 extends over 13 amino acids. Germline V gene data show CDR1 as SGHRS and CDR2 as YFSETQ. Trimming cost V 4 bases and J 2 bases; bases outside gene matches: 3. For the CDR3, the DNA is TGCGCCAGCAGCCCTGACAGGGCCTACGAGCAGTACTTC. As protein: CASSPDRAYEQYF.

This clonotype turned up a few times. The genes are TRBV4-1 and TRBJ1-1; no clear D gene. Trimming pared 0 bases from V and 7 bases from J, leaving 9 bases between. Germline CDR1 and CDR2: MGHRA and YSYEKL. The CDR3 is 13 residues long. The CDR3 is CASSQDQAREAFF. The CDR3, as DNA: TGCGCCAGCAGCCAAGATCAAGCACGTGAAGCTTTCTTT.

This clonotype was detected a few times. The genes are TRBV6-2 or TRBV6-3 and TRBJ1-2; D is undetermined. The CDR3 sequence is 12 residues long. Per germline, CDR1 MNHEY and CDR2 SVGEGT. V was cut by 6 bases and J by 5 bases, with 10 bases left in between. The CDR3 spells CASRPRGYGYTF. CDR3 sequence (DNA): TGTGCCAGCAGACCCCGGGGATATGGCTACACCTTC.

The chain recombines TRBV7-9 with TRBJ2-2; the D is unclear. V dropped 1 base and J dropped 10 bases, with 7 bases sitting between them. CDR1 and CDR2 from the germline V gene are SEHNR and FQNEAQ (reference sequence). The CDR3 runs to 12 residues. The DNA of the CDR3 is TGTGCCAGCAGCTTAGGCTTCGAGGAGCTGTTTTTT. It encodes CASSLGFEELFF.

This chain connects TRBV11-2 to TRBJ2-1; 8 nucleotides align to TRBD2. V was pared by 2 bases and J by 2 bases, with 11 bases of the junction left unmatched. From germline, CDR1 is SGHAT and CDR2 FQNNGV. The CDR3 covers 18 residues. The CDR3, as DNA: TGTGCCAGCAGCTTAATGCTTCCAACTAGCGGCACCTACAATGAGCAGTTCTTC. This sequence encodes CASSLMLPTSGTYNEQFF.

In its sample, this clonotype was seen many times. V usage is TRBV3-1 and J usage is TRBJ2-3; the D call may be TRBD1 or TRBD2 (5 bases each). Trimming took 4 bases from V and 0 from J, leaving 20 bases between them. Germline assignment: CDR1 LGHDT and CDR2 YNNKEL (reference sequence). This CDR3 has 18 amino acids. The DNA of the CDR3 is TGTGCCAGCAGCCTCGGCCACCTTGGGACGGGGAGCACAGATACGCAGTATTTT. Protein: CASSLGHLGTGSTDTQYF.

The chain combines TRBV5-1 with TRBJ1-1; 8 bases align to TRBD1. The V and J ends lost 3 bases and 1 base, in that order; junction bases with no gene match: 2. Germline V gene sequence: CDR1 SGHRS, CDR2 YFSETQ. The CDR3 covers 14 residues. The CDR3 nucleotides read TGCGCCAGCAGCTGGGGACAGGAGAACACTGAAGCTTTCTTT. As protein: CASSWGQENTEAFF.

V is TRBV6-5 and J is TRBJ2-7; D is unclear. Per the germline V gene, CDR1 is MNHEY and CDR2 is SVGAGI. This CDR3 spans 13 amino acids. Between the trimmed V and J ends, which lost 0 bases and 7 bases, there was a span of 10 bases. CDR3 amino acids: CASSYSSRDEQYV. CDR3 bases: TGTGCCAGCAGTTACTCGAGTAGGGATGAGCAGTACGTC.

As DNA, the CDR3 is TGTGCCACCAGCAGAGATCGAAATACGCAGTATTTT. It is translated as CATSRDRNTQYF. The chain has TRBV15 and TRBJ2-3; D is ambiguous. Germline CDR1 and CDR2: LNHNV and YYDKDF (reference sequence). The CDR3 runs to 12 residues. Trimming pared 0 bases from V and 7 bases from J, leaving 5 bases between.

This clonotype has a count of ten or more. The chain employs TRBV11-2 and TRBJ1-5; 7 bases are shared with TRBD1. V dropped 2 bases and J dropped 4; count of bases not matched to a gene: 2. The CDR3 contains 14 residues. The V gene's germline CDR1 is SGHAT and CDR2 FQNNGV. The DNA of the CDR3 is TGTGCCAGCAGCTTACTACAGGGGAATCAGCCCCAGCATTTT. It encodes CASSLLQGNQPQHF.

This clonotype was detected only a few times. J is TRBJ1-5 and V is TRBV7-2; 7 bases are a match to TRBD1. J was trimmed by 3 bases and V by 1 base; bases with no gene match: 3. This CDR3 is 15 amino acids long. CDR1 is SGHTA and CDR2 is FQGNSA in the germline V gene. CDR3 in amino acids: CASSLGGQPNQPQHF. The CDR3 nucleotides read TGTGCCAGCAGCTTAGGGGGACAGCCCAATCAGCCCCAGCATTTT.

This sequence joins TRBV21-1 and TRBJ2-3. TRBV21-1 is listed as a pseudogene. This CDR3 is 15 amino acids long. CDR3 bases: TGTGCCAGCAGCAAAGGACCGGCAACTTGGGATACGCAGTATTTT. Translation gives CASSKGPATWDTQYF.

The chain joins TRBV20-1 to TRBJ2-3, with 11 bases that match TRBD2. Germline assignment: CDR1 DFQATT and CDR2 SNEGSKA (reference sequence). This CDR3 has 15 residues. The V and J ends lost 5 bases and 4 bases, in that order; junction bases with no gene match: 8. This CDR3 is CSAVPTSGAADTQYF. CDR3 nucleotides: TGCAGTGCTGTTCCGACTAGCGGGGCCGCAGATACGCAGTATTTT.

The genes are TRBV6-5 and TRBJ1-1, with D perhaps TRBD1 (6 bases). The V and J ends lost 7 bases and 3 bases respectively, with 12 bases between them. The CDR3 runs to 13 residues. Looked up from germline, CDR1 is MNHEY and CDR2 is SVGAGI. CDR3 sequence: CASTLTGDTEAFF. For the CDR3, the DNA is TGTGCCAGCACCCTGACAGGCGACACTGAAGCTTTCTTT.

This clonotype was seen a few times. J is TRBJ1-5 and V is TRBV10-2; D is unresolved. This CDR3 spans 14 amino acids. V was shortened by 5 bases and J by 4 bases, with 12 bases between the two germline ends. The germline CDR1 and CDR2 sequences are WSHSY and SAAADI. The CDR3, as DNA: TGCGCCAGCAGTTCCCCCGGGTTGAATCAGCCCCAGCATTTT. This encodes CASSSPGLNQPQHF.

CDR3 protein: CASSLEHDTQYF. The CDR3 bases are TGCGCCAGCAGCTTAGAGCACGATACGCAGTATTTT. This chain uses TRBV5-1 with TRBJ2-3, with D unclear. The CDR3 loop spans 12 amino acids. V gave up 2 bases and J gave up 6 bases, with 7 bases separating them. Germline V gives CDR1 SGHRS, CDR2 YFSETQ.

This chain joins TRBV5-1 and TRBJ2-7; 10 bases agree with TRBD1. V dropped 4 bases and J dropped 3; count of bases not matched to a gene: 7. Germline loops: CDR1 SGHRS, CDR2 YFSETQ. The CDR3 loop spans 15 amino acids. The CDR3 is CASSQSDRGLYEQYF. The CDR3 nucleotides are TGCGCCAGCAGCCAGTCCGACAGGGGGCTCTACGAGCAGTACTTC.